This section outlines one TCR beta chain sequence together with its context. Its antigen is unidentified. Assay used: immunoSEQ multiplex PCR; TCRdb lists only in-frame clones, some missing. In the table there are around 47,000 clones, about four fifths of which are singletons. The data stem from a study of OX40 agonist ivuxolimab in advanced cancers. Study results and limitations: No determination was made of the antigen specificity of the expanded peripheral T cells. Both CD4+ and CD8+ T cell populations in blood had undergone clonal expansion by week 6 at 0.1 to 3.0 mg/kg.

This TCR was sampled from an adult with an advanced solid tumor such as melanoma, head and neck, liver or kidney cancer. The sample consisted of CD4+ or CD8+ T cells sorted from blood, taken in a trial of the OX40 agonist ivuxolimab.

The CDR3 protein is CASSLGSSTDTQYF. Here the CDR3 DNA reads TGTGCCAGTAGTCTCGGGAGTAGCACAGATACGCAGTATTTT. The chain links TRBV19 to TRBJ2-3, with D tentatively TRBD2 (6 bases). Trimming took off 5 bases at V and 0 bases at J, with 9 bases between the two ends. Germline assignment: CDR1 LNHDA and CDR2 SQIVND (reference sequence). This CDR3 is 14 amino acids long.